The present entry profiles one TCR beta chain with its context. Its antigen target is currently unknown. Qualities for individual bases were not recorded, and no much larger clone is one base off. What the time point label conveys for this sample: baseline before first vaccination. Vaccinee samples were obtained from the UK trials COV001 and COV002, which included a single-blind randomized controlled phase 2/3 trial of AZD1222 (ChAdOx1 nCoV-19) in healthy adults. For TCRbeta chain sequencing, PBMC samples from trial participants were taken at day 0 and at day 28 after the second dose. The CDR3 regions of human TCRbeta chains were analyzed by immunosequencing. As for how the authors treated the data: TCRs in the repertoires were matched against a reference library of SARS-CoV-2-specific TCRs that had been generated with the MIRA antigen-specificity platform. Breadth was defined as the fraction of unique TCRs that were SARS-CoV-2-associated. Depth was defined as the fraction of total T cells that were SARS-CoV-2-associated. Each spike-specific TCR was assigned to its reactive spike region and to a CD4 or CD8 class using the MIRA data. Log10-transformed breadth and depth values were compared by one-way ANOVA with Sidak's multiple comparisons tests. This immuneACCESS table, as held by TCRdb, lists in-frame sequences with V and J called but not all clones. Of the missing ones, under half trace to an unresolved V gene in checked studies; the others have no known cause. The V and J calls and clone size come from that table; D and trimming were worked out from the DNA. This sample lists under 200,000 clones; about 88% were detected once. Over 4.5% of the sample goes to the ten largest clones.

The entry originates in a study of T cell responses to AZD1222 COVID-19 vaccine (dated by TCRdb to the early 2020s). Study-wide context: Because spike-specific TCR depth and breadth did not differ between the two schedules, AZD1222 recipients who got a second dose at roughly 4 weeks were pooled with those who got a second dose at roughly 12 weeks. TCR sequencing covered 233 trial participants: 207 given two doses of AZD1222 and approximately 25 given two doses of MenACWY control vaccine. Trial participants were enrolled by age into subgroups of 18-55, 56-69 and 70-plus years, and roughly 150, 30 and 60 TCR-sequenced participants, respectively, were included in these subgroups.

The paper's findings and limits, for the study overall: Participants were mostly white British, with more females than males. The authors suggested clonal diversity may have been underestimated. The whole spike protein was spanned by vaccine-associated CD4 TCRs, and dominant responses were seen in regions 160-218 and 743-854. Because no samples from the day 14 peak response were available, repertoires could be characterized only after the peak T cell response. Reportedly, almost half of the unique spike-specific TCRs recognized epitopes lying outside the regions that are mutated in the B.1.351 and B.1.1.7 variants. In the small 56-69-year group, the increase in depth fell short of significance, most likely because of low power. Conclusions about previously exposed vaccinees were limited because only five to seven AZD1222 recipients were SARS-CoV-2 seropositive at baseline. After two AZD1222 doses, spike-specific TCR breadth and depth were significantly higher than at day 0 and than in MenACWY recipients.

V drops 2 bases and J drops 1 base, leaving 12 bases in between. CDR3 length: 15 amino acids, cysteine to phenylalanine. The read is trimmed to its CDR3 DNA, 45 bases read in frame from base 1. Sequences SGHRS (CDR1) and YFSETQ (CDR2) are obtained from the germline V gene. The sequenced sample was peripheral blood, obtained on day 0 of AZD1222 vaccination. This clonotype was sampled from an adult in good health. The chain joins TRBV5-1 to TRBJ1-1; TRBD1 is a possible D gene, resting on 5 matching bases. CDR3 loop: CASSFQGDKNTEAFF. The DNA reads TGCGCCAGCAGCTTTCAAGGGGATAAGAACACTGAAGCTTTCTTT.